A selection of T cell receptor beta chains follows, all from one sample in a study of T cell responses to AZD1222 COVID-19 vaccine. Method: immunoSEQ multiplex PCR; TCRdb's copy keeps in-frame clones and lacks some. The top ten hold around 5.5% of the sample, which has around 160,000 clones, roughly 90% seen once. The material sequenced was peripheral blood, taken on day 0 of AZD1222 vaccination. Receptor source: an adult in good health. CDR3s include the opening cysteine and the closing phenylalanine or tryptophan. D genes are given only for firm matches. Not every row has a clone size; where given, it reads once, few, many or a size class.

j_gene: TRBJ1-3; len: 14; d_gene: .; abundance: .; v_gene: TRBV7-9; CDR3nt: TGTGCCAGCAGCTTGGAGGCCTCTGGAAACACCATATATTTT; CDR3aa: CASSLEASGNTIYF
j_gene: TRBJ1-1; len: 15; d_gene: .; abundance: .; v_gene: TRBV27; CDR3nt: TGTGCCAGCAGTTTTAAAGTTATGGCAGCCACTGAAGCTTTCTTT; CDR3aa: CASSFKVMAATEAFF
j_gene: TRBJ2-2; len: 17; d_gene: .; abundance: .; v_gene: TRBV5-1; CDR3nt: TGCGCCAGCAGCGTTTACGCGGCAGGCGGGGAGACCGGGGAGCTGTTTTTT; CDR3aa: CASSVYAAGGETGELFF
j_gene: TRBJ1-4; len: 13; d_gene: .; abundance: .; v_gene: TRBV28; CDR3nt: TGTGCCAGCAGGGGGACGGGGAATGAAAAACTGTTTTTT; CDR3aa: CASRGTGNEKLFF
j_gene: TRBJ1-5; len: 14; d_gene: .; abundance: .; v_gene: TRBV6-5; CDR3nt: TGTGCCAGTTTACAGGGAAATAGCAATCAGCCCCAGCATTTT; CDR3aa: CASLQGNSNQPQHF
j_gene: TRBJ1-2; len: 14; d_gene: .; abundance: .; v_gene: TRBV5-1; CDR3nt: TGCGCCAGCAGCTTTAGTCAGGGTCAGTATGGCTACACCTTC; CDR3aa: CASSFSQGQYGYTF
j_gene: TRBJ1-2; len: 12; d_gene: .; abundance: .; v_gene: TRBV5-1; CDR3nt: TGCGCCAGCAAGGACTCAGGGCAAGGCTACACCTTC; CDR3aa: CASKDSGQGYTF
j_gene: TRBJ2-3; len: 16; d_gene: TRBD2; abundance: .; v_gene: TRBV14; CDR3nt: TGTGCCAGCAGCTCACTAGCGGGAGGGCCCACAGATACGCAGTATTTT; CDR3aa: CASSSLAGGPTDTQYF
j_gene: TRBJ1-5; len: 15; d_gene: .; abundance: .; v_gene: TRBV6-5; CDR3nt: TGTGCCAGCAGTTTGACCGGGGGAGGGTATCAGCCCCAGCATTTT; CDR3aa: CASSLTGGGYQPQHF
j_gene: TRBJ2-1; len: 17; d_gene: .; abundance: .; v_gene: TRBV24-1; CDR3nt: TGTGCCACCAGTGACCCGTTTGGACGGGGTTCCTACAATGAGCAGTTCTTC; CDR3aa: CATSDPFGRGSYNEQFF
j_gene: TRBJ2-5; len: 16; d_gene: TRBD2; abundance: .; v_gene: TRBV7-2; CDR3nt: TGTGCCAGCAGCGTACAGAGACTAGCGGGAGGTGAGACCCAGTACTTC; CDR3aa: CASSVQRLAGGETQYF
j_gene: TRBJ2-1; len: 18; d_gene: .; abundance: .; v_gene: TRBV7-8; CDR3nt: TGTGCCAGCAGCTTGAAAGGGAGTAAGATAGCAGGTGACGATGAGCAGTTCTTC; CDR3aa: CASSLKGSKIAGDDEQFF
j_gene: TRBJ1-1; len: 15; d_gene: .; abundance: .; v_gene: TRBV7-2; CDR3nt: TGTGCCAGCAGCCCACTGGGGGGGGGCAGGGCAGAGGCTTTCTTT; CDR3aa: CASSPLGGGRAEAFF
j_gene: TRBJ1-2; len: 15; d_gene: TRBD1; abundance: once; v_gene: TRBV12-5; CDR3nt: TGTGCTAGTGCCCGATCCGCAGGGGGCGTCTATGGCTACACCTTC; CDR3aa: CASARSAGGVYGYTF
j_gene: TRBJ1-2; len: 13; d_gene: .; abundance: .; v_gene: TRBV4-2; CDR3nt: TGTGCCAGCAGTACCGGGACTGACTATGGCTACACCTTC; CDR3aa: CASSTGTDYGYTF
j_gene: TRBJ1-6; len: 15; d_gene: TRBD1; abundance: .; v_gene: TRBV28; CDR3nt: TGTGCCAGCAGATCGCGAACAGGGGCTAAATCACCCCTCCACTTT; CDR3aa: CASRSRTGAKSPLHF
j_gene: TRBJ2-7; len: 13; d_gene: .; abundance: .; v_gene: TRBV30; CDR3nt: TGTGCCTGGAGTGTAGGAGCTGTATACGAGCAGTACTTC; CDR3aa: CAWSVGAVYEQYF
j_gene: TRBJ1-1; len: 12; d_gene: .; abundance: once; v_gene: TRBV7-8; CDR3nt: TGTGCCAGCAGCCTAATGAACACTGAAGCTTTCTTT; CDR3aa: CASSLMNTEAFF
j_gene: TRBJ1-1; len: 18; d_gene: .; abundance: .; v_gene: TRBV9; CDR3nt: TGTGCCAGCAGCCCCAAGGGGGGCCCGAGTGAGGTAAACACTGAAGCTTTCTTT; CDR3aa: CASSPKGGPSEVNTEAFF
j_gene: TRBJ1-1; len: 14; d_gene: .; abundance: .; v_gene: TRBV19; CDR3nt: TGTGCCAGTAGTGCGGGTCCCGGGAACACTGAAGCTTTCTTT; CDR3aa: CASSAGPGNTEAFF
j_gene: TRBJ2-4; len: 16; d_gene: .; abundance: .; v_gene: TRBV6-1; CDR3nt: TGTGCCAGCAGTGAAGGAGGCAACAGAGCCAAAAACATTCAGTACTTC; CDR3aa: CASSEGGNRAKNIQYF
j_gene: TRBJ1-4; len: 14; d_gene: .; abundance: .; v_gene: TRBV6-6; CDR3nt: TGTGCCAGCAGTCCAGGACAGAGTAATGAAAAACTGTTTTTT; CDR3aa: CASSPGQSNEKLFF
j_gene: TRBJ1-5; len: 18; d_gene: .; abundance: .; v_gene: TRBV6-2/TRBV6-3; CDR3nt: TGTGCCAGCAGTGAGACTACTGACTGGACAGTGCCAAGAAAGCCCCAGCATTTT; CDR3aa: CASSETTDWTVPRKPQHF
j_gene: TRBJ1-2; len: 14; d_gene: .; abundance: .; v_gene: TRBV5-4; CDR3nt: TGTGCCAGCAGCTTGACAGGGACAAACTATGGCTACACCTTC; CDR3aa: CASSLTGTNYGYTF
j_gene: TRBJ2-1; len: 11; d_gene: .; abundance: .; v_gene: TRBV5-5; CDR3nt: TGTGCCAGCAGCCCCATGAATGAGCAGTTCTTC; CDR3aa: CASSPMNEQFF
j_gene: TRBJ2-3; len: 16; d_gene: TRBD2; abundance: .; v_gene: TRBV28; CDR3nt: TGTGCCAGCTCCGAGTGGGGCGGGAGCGGGACGGATACGCAGTATTTT; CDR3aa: CASSEWGGSGTDTQYF
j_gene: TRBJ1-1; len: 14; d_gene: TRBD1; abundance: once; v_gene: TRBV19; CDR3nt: TGTGCCAGTAGTAAAGGACAGGGGAACACTGAAGCTTTCTTT; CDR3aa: CASSKGQGNTEAFF
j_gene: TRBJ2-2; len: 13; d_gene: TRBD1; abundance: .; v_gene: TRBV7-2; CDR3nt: TGTGCCAGCAGCCATGGGACAGCCGGGGAGCTGTTTTTT; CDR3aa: CASSHGTAGELFF
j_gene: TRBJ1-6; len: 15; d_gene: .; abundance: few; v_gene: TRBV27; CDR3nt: TGTGCCAGCAGTTTCCTGGCAGGGGATAATTCACCCCTCCACTTT; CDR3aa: CASSFLAGDNSPLHF
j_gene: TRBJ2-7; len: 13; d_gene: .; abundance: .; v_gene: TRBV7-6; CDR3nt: TGTGCCAGCAGCCTCGGGCCACTCGACGAGCAGTACTTC; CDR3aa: CASSLGPLDEQYF
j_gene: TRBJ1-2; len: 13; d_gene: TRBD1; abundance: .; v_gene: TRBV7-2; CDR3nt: TGTGCCAGCAGTTCTACAGGGGGCGATGGCTACACCTTC; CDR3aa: CASSSTGGDGYTF
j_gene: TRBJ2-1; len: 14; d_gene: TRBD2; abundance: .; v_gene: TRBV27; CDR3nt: TGTGCCAGCAGTTTCCCTACGCCGGGGGGTGAGCAGTTCTTC; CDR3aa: CASSFPTPGGEQFF
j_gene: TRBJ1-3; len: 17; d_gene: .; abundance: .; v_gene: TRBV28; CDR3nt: TGTGCCAGCAGTTTTAACCGACCGGCGGGGTTTGGAAACACCATATATTTT; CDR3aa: CASSFNRPAGFGNTIYF
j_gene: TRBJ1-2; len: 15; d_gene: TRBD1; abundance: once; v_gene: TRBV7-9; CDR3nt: TGTGCCAGCAGCCCAGGGACAGCGGGAGGCTATGGCTACACCTTC; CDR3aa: CASSPGTAGGYGYTF
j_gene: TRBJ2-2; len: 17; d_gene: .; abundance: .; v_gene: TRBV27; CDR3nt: TGTGCCAGCAGTTTATTTCCTCGGCCCCAGGACACCGGGGAGCTGTTTTTT; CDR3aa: CASSLFPRPQDTGELFF
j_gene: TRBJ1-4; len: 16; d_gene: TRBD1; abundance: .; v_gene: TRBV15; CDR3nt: TGTGCCACCAGCAGAAAGCCGGGACAGGGGTACGAAAAACTGTTTTTT; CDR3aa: CATSRKPGQGYEKLFF
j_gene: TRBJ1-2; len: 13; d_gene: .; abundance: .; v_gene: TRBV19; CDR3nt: TGTGCCAGTAGTAAGGACACACTATATGGCTACACCTTC; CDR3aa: CASSKDTLYGYTF